This T cell receptor beta chain originates from a study of T cell responses to AZD1222 COVID-19 vaccine. The germline V gene has CDR1 LGHDT and CDR2 YNNKEL (reference sequence). The CDR3 runs to 14 residues. J gave up 5 bases and V 10 bases, and 6 bases lay outside the gene matches. TCRdb's copy holds only in-frame clones and misses some; the assay was immunoSEQ multiplex PCR. The repertoire holds over 110,000 clones, with around 90% as singletons. Specimen: peripheral blood, collected 28 days after the second AZD1222 dose. The chain carries TRBV3-1 (or the pseudogene TRBV3-2) and TRBJ2-2; 11 bases fit TRBD2. The source is an adult who received the AZD1222 COVID-19 vaccine. The CDR3 region is CATRLAGLTGELFF. CDR3 nucleotides: TGTGCCACCAGACTAGCGGGGTTGACCGGGGAGCTGTTTTTT.